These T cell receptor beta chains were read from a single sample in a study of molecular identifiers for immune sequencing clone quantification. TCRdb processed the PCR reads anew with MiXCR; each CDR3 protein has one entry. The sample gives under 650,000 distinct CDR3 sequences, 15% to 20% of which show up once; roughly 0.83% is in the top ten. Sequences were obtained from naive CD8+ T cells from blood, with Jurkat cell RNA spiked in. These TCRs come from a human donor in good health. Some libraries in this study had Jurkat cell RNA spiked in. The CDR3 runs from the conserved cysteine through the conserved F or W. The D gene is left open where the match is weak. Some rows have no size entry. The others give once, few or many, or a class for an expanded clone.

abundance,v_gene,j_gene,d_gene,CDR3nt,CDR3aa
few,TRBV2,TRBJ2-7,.,TGTGCCAGCAGTGAGCCCGAATCCTACGAGCAGTACTTC,CASSEPESYEQYF
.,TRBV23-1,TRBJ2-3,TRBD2,TGCGCCAGCAACCGCACTAGCGGAGGCACAGATACGCAGTATTTT,CASNRTSGGTDTQYF
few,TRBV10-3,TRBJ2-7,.,TGTGCCATCGGGTCCAAAACCTACGAGCAGTACTTC,CAIGSKTYEQYF
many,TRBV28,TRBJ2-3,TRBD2,TGTGCCAGCAGTTTTGGGGGGTCTAGCGGGGGCTCTAGCACAGATACGCAGTATTTT,CASSFGGSSGGSSTDTQYF
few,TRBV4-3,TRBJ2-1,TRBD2,TGCGCCAGCAGCCAAACTACAACTAGCGGGAGTTCCTACAATGAGCAGTTCTTC,CASSQTTTSGSSYNEQFF
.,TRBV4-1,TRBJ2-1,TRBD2,TGCGCCAGCAGCCCTTCCCGGAAGACTAGCGGGGCTTACAATGAGCAGTTCTTC,CASSPSRKTSGAYNEQFF
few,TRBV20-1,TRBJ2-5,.,TGCAGTGCTAGTCAAGTGAAGACCCAGTACTTC,CSASQVKTQYF
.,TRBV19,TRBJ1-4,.,TGTGCCAGTAGTGACGTGGGTTTTAATGAAAAACTGTTTTTT,CASSDVGFNEKLFF
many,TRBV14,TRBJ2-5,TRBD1,TGTGCCAGCAGCCAAGGGACAGGGGGGCAAGAGACCCAGTACTTC,CASSQGTGGQETQYF
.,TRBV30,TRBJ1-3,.,TGTGCCCGGAGTCCCGAGAGCTCTGGAAACACCATATATTTT,CARSPESSGNTIYF
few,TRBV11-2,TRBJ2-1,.,TGTGCCAGCAGCTCAAGGGGTGGTGAGCAGTTCTTC,CASSSRGGEQFF
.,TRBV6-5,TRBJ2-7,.,TGTGCCAGCAGTTACAAAGGGGCTAGCTCCTACGAGCAGTACTTC,CASSYKGASSYEQYF
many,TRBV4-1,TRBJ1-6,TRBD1,TGCGCCAGCAGCCAAGACCAGTCAGGGGGGCCTAATTCACCCCTCCACTTT,CASSQDQSGGPNSPLHF
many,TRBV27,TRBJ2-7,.,TGTGCCAGCAGCAACACACAGGGCCACGAGCAGTACTTC,CASSNTQGHEQYF
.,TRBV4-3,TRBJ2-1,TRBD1,TGCGCCAGCAGCCAAACATACGGGACAGGGGGCAGCATTAGGAACAATGAGCAGTGCTTC,CASSQTYGTGGSIRNNEQCF
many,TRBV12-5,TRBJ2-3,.,TGTGCTAGTGCGTGGTCCACAGATACGCAGTATTTT,CASAWSTDTQYF
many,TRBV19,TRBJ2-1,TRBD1,TGTGCCAGTAGTATCCGACAGGGGGGTTACGGTGAGCAGTTCTTC,CASSIRQGGYGEQFF
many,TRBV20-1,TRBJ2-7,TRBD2,TGCAGTGCTAGAGGGTTCGCCGGTCGGGAGGGCGAGCAGTACTTC,CSARGFAGREGEQYF
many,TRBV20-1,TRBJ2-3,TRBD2,TGCAGTGCTAGGGACTTTGGCGGGGGAGACACAGATACGCAGTATTTT,CSARDFGGGDTDTQYF
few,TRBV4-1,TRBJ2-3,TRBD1,TGCGCCAGCAGCCAAGGGGCAGGGGGTGCAGATACGCAGTATTTT,CASSQGAGGADTQYF
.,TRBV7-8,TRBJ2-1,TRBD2,TGTGCCAGCAGCTCATATAAAACAGGGACTAGGGGCTCCTACAATGAGCAGTTCTTC,CASSSYKTGTRGSYNEQFF
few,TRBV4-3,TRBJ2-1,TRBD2,TGCGCCAGCAGCCAAGAGGAGACTAGCGGGAGACTTTTGGGCTACAATGAGCAGTTCTTC,CASSQEETSGRLLGYNEQFF
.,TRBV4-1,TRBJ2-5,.,TGCGCCAGCAGCCAAGAAGGCAGGGAGCAAGAGACCCAGTACTTC,CASSQEGREQETQYF
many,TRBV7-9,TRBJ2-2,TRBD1,TGTGCCACGGACGGGACAGCGAACACCGGGGAGCTGTTTTTT,CATDGTANTGELFF
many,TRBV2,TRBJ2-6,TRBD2,TGTGCCAGCACCAGACTAGCGGGGGGCCCCTCTGGGGCCAACGTCCTGACTTTC,CASTRLAGGPSGANVLTF
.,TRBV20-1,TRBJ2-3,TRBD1,TGCAGTGCTAGAAATTACCGGGACAGGGCCTTAGATACGCAGTATTTT,CSARNYRDRALDTQYF
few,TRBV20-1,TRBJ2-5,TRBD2,TGCAGTGCTAGGCAAAGCGGGAGACAAGAGACCCAGTACTTC,CSARQSGRQETQYF
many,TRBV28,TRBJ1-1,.,TGTGCCAGCAGATGGCGGGGTCTGAGGACTGAAGCTTTCTTT,CASRWRGLRTEAFF
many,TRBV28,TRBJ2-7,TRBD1,TGTGCCAGCAGCCTGGACAGGGGCGAGCAGTACTTC,CASSLDRGEQYF
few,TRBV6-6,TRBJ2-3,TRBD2,TGTGCCAGCAGTGGACCGTCCGAGCGGGAGGGCACAGATACGCAGTATTTT,CASSGPSEREGTDTQYF
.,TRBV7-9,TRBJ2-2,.,TGTGCCAGCGGCCGGCTCACCGGGGAGCTGTTTTTT,CASGRLTGELFF
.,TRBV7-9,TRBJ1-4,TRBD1,TGTGCCAGCAGCTTAGCGCCGTGGACAGGGGCGGACGGAGAAAAACTGTTTTTT,CASSLAPWTGADGEKLFF
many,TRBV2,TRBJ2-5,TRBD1,TGTGCCAGCACCCCGGGACAGGGTACGCAAGAGACCCAGTACTTC,CASTPGQGTQETQYF
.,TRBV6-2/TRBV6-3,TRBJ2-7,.,TGTGTCAGCAAGTGGACAGAGTTCTACGAGCAGTACTTC,CVSKWTEFYEQYF
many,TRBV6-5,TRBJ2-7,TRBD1,TGTGCCAGCAGTCAATTCGCAGTCCAGGGGGCCTACGAGCAGTACTTC,CASSQFAVQGAYEQYF
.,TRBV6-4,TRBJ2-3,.,TGTGCCAGCAGTGTGGACACGCGCACAGATACGCAGTATTTT,CASSVDTRTDTQYF
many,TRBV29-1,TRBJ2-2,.,TGCAGCGTGCTTCAGTACACCGGGGAGCTGTTTTTT,CSVLQYTGELFF
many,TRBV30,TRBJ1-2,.,TGTGCCTGGAGTGTTGCCTATGGCTACACCTTC,CAWSVAYGYTF
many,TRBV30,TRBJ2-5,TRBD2,TGTGCCTGGAGTATCCCCGGACTAGTCTTGGAGACCCAGTACTTC,CAWSIPGLVLETQYF